There are a few counts of the clone carrying this T cell receptor (beta chain). What it binds is unknown. This specimen comes from a study of response to subunit inactivated influenza vaccine. The study's findings and limits: Each seasonal influenza vaccination, the authors suggested, recruits few new T cells.

TCRdb re-called the RT-PCR reads with MiXCR, one entry per CDR3 protein. This sample carries approximately 530,000 distinct CDR3 sequences, 7.6% of them seen once, and the ten largest clones take about an eighth. Trimming removed 5 bases at V and 0 bases at J, with 13 bases between. CDR3 length: 15 residues. CDR1 and CDR2 (germline): LNHNV, YYDKDF (reference sequence). Sequences were derived from PBMCs from blood, sampled 23 months after vaccination. This receptor was obtained from a man aged 45 to 70 who received an inactivated influenza vaccine. The chain carries TRBV15 and TRBJ1-2, with a tentative D call TRBD1 (6 bases). The CDR3 region is CATSETGRANYGYTF. In nucleotides, the CDR3 is TGTGCCACCAGCGAAACAGGGAGAGCTAACTATGGCTACACCTTC.